The rows below give T cell receptor beta chains drawn from one sample of a study of CD8 T cells in Susac syndrome. One entry per CDR3 protein, called by TCRdb with MiXCR from the immunoSEQ multiplex PCR reads. The sample comprises some 96,000 distinct CDR3 sequences, nearly 97% of which are singletons, and approximately 0.3% rests with the top ten. The source material was CD8+ T cells from PBMCs. These receptors came from a human donor with Susac syndrome. The CDR3 runs from the conserved cysteine through the conserved F or W. A D gene is named only where the DNA matches it firmly. The size of a clone is reported for some rows only, either as once, few or many, or as a class for expanded clones.

J gene | V gene | CDR3 length | clone size | D gene | CDR3 protein | CDR3 DNA
TRBJ2-1 | TRBV28 | 14 | . | . | CASSPRIAYNEQFF | TGTGCCAGCAGTCCCCGGATCGCCTACAATGAGCAGTTCTTC
TRBJ2-7 | TRBV7-6 | 17 | . | TRBD2 | CASSLKASGGPVQEQYF | TGTGCCAGCAGCTTAAAGGCTAGCGGGGGGCCGGTACAAGAGCAGTACTTC
TRBJ2-7 | TRBV7-9 | 12 | . | . | CASSPTRDEQYF | TGTGCCAGCAGCCCAACCAGGGACGAGCAGTACTTC
TRBJ2-5 | TRBV29-1 | 13 | . | . | CSVDHAGKETQYF | TGCAGCGTTGATCATGCGGGAAAAGAGACCCAGTACTTC
TRBJ2-7 | TRBV15 | 15 | . | . | CATSRDRGQTYEQYF | TGTGCCACCAGCAGAGATCGGGGCCAGACCTACGAGCAGTACTTC
TRBJ1-6 | TRBV5-6 | 14 | . | . | CASSPGRNNSPLHF | TGTGCCAGCAGCCCGGGACGGAATAATTCACCCCTCCACTTT
TRBJ2-7 | TRBV3-1 | 13 | . | . | CASSWGSGSEQYF | TGTGCCAGCAGTTGGGGGTCGGGGAGCGAGCAGTACTTC
TRBJ2-4 | TRBV7-2 | 14 | . | TRBD2 | CASSVGTSGNIQYF | TGTGCCAGCAGCGTGGGGACTAGCGGAAACATTCAGTACTTC
TRBJ2-5 | TRBV7-6 | 15 | once | . | CASSPPVAPGETQYF | TGTGCCAGCAGCCCTCCGGTGGCTCCAGGGGAGACCCAGTACTTC
TRBJ1-4 | TRBV29-1 | 12 | . | TRBD1 | CSAGQGREKLFF | TGCAGCGCCGGACAGGGGCGTGAAAAACTGTTTTTT
TRBJ1-6 | TRBV27 | 13 | . | . | CASSLGGISPLHF | TGTGCCAGCAGTTTGGGAGGGATCTCACCCCTCCACTTT
TRBJ1-6 | TRBV20-1 | 15 | . | . | CSASPQQTYNSPLHF | TGCAGTGCTAGTCCCCAACAAACCTATAATTCACCCCTCCACTTT
TRBJ2-3 | TRBV7-7 | 13 | . | TRBD2 | CASSFSREGTQYF | TGTGCCAGCAGCTTCTCGAGGGAGGGAACGCAGTATTTT
TRBJ1-6 | TRBV20-1 | 13 | . | . | CSARSGANSPLHF | TGCAGTGCTAGATCAGGGGCTAATTCACCCCTCCACTTT
TRBJ2-3 | TRBV20-1 | 15 | . | TRBD2 | CSASGDSGRPNTQYF | TGCAGTGCTAGCGGAGATAGCGGGAGACCAAATACGCAGTATTTT
TRBJ2-3 | TRBV29-1 | 12 | . | . | CSESGTTDTQYF | TGCAGCGAGTCGGGAACCACAGATACGCAGTATTTT
TRBJ2-5 | TRBV7-8 | 14 | . | TRBD1 | CASSLVRGPETQYF | TGTGCCAGCAGCTTAGTGAGGGGGCCAGAGACCCAGTACTTC
TRBJ1-4 | TRBV15 | 15 | . | . | CATSSAVRAIEKLFF | TGTGCCACCAGCAGTGCAGTGAGGGCGATTGAAAAACTGTTTTTT
TRBJ2-7 | TRBV29-1 | 15 | . | . | CSVIRRRAITYEQYF | TGCAGCGTAATTAGGAGGAGGGCCATCACCTACGAGCAGTACTTC
TRBJ2-3 | TRBV27 | 17 | . | TRBD1 | CASSLSGGQPSTDTQYF | TGTGCCAGCAGTTTAAGTGGGGGACAGCCATCCACAGATACGCAGTATTTT
TRBJ2-3 | TRBV6-5 | 12 | once | . | CASKPSADTQYF | TGTGCCAGCAAACCATCGGCGGATACGCAGTATTTT
TRBJ2-2 | TRBV4-1 | 14 | once | . | CASSGVANTGELFF | TGCGCCAGCAGCGGAGTCGCGAACACCGGGGAGCTGTTTTTT
TRBJ2-7 | TRBV9 | 14 | . | . | CASSVDVGVNEQYF | TGTGCCAGCAGCGTAGATGTAGGCGTGAACGAGCAGTACTTC
TRBJ1-2 | TRBV5-1 | 14 | . | . | CASSLETVFYGYTF | TGCGCCAGCAGCTTGGAGACAGTCTTCTATGGCTACACCTTC
TRBJ2-1 | TRBV20-1 | 13 | . | . | CSASIQAYNEQFF | TGCAGTGCTAGTATCCAGGCCTACAATGAGCAGTTCTTC
TRBJ1-3 | TRBV20-1 | 13 | . | . | CSAVRDGTNTIYF | TGCAGTGCGGTAAGGGATGGAACGAACACCATATATTTT
TRBJ2-3 | TRBV20-1 | 15 | . | . | CSARVEGRLTDTQYF | TGCAGTGCTAGAGTGGAGGGGAGATTAACAGATACGCAGTATTTT
TRBJ2-7 | TRBV14 | 16 | . | TRBD1 | CASSPWRTGTSDEQYF | TGTGCCAGCAGCCCCTGGAGGACAGGGACAAGTGACGAGCAGTACTTC
TRBJ2-3 | TRBV3-1 | 15 | . | TRBD2 | CASSPSPRGEDTQYF | TGTGCCAGCAGCCCCAGCCCCCGGGGGGAAGATACGCAGTATTTT
TRBJ2-3 | TRBV28 | 16 | . | . | CASRGNSLPLTDTQYF | TGTGCCAGCAGGGGGAACAGCTTACCCCTAACAGATACGCAGTATTTT
TRBJ2-5 | TRBV3-1 | 17 | . | . | CASSQRVGAGVRETQYF | TGTGCCAGCAGCCAACGAGTGGGGGCAGGGGTTCGGGAGACCCAGTACTTC
TRBJ2-3 | TRBV9 | 16 | . | TRBD2 | CASSILTSAPLDTQYF | TGTGCCAGCAGCATATTGACTAGCGCCCCGTTAGATACGCAGTATTTT
TRBJ2-1 | TRBV3-1 | 14 | . | . | CASSEVDSNNEQFF | TGTGCCAGCAGCGAAGTGGACTCAAACAATGAGCAGTTCTTC
TRBJ1-2 | TRBV10-2 | 14 | . | . | CASSESGGADGYTF | TGCGCCAGCAGTGAGTCGGGTGGGGCGGATGGCTACACCTTC
TRBJ1-2 | TRBV14 | 15 | . | . | CASSRALEGNYGYTF | TGTGCCAGCAGCCGTGCTTTGGAGGGTAACTATGGCTACACCTTC
TRBJ2-5 | TRBV5-1 | 15 | . | . | CASRASSVNQETQYF | TGCGCCAGCAGAGCGTCTAGCGTTAACCAAGAGACCCAGTACTTC
TRBJ2-6 | TRBV7-2 | 15 | once | . | CASSPQVSGANVLTF | TGTGCCAGCAGCCCACAGGTCTCTGGGGCCAACGTCCTGACTTTC
TRBJ1-4 | TRBV7-9 | 13 | . | . | CASSLGANEKLFF | TGTGCCAGCAGCCTAGGAGCTAATGAAAAACTGTTTTTT
TRBJ2-5 | TRBV29-1 | 13 | . | TRBD1 | CSVLTGVAETQYF | TGCAGCGTCCTGACAGGGGTTGCTGAGACCCAGTACTTC
TRBJ2-1 | TRBV3-1 | 12 | once | . | CASSQDRGEQFF | TGTGCCAGCAGCCAAGATCGGGGTGAGCAGTTCTTC
TRBJ2-7 | TRBV7-2 | 15 | . | TRBD2 | CASSLVYLAGSEQYF | TGTGCCAGCAGCTTAGTTTACCTAGCGGGTTCCGAGCAGTACTTC
TRBJ2-1 | TRBV5-4 | 16 | . | TRBD2 | CASSQLTGRAYNEQFF | TGTGCCAGCAGCCAGTTAACCGGGAGGGCCTACAATGAGCAGTTCTTC
TRBJ2-5 | TRBV3-1 | 13 | . | TRBD2 | CASSHGGGETQYF | TGTGCCAGCAGCCACGGCGGGGGAGAGACCCAGTACTTC
TRBJ2-7 | TRBV6-2/TRBV6-3 | 14 | . | . | CASSYGGDGSEQYF | TGTGCCAGCAGTTACGGAGGGGACGGTAGCGAGCAGTACTTC
TRBJ2-1 | TRBV20-1 | 17 | . | . | CSALEPGGVGQYNEQFF | TGCAGTGCCCTAGAGCCGGGCGGGGTAGGTCAATACAATGAGCAGTTCTTC
TRBJ2-6 | TRBV29-1 | 13 | . | . | CSVAGRGANVLTF | TGCAGCGTTGCCGGTCGTGGGGCCAACGTCCTGACTTTC
TRBJ2-7 | TRBV9 | 14 | . | . | CASSAGITGGEQYF | TGTGCCAGCAGCGCCGGGATCACGGGCGGCGAGCAGTACTTC
TRBJ2-2 | TRBV5-1 | 14 | . | . | CASSLTGITGELFF | TGCGCCAGCAGCTTGACGGGGATCACCGGGGAGCTGTTTTTT